The 23 T cell receptor beta chains given below trace back to one sample, sequenced in a study of regulatory T cells in long-lasting Graves disease. Investigators prepared the TCR beta libraries by applying iRepertoire HTBI primers and Arm-PCR of CDR3 regions. TCRdb ran MiXCR on the multiplex PCR reads and lists one entry per CDR3 protein. The table includes 400,000 to 500,000 distinct CDR3 sequences, 20% to 25% detected once. Time point denoted: persistent/refractory GD, antithyroid drugs over 5 years with positive TRAb. With RNA extracted from PBMCs as input, the TCR library was made. The sequencing used peripheral blood mononuclear cells (PBMCs), collected when the disease was refractory, from a patient treated with antithyroid drugs. The receptors here all came from a female donor with Graves disease.

About this clonotype: Since a far larger clone is one base different, this is likely a read error. The V and J genes are TRBV11-1 and TRBJ2-7; D may be TRBD1 (5 bases). The last part of the DNA fits TRBJ2-5 better; the J call may be wrong. CDR1 SGHAT and CDR2 FQDESV come from the germline V gene (reference sequence). CDR3 length: 12 residues. CDR3 amino acids: CASSPGQRTQYF. The CDR3 DNA follows: TGTGCCAGCAGCCCCGGACAACGGACCCAGTACTTC.

This clonotype has a handful of counts. The rearrangement joins TRBV30 to TRBJ1-1, with TRBD1 matching 7 bases. Trimming took 8 bases from V and 4 from J; bases not matched to a gene: 7. The CDR3 length is 12 residues. Germline CDR1 reads GTSNPN; CDR2 reads SVGIG (reference sequence). The CDR3 sequence: CARQGSGTEAFF. CDR3 in DNA: TGTGCCCGACAGGGATCAGGCACTGAAGCTTTCTTT.

This clonotype turned up a few times. The V and J genes are TRBV7-3 and TRBJ1-2; D remains ambiguous. CDR3 size: 15 residues. V was cut by 2 bases and J by 6 bases, with 16 bases left in between. Looked up from germline, CDR1 is SGHTA and CDR2 is FQGTGA. The DNA of the CDR3 is TGTGCCAGCAGCTTATATGCCGGACTGGAAGATGGCTACACCTTC. Its translation: CASSLYAGLEDGYTF.

This clonotype was detected many times. This chain connects TRBV30 to TRBJ1-4; a possible D gene is TRBD1 (5 bases). The ends were cut back, 2 bases at V and 6 bases at J, with 10 bases in the middle. The CDR3 spans 13 residues. CDR1 and CDR2 (germline): GTSNPN, SVGIG (reference sequence). The CDR3 region has the DNA TGTGCCTGGAGTTCTACAGGTTATGAAAAACTGTTTTTT. Protein sequence: CAWSSTGYEKLFF.

V gene TRBV4-1 combines with J gene TRBJ1-2, with D perhaps TRBD1 (6 bases). There are 14 residues in the CDR3. Trimming took 4 bases from V and 3 from J, leaving 12 bases between them. CDR1 and CDR2 (germline): MGHRA, YSYEKL. This chain's CDR3 is CASSPRTADYGYTF. CDR3 nucleotide sequence: TGCGCCAGCAGCCCAAGGACAGCGGACTATGGCTACACCTTC.

Comments on this clonotype: A much larger clonotype is one base distant, so this may be a read error. The J gene is TRBJ2-5, the V gene TRBV6-6; 9 nucleotides line up with TRBD1. Germline assignment: CDR1 MNHNY and CDR2 SVGAGI (reference sequence). The CDR3 runs 15 residues. CDR3 sequence: CVSSYSGQGQETQYF. In nucleotides, the CDR3 is TGTGTCAGCAGTTACTCGGGACAGGGACAAGAGACCCAGTACTTC.

The gene calls are TRBV27 and TRBJ2-7; possible D gene TRBD1, 5 bases. The CDR3 is 13 residues long. From germline, CDR1 is MNHEY and CDR2 SMNVEV (reference sequence). Trimming removed 6 bases at V and 5 bases at J, with 14 bases between. This CDR3 reads CASSPFQGHEQYF. The CDR3 nucleotides are TGTGCCAGCAGCCCCTTTCAGGGCCACGAGCAGTACTTC.

This clonotype has just a few counts. The rearrangement joins TRBV4-1 to TRBJ1-5; 9 bases agree with TRBD1. Per the germline V gene, CDR1 is MGHRA and CDR2 is YSYEKL. This CDR3 has 16 residues. V shed 0 bases, J shed 5 bases, and the junction held 5 bases outside the gene matches. CDR3 in amino acids: CASSQDRDRVYQPQHF. The CDR3 region has the DNA TGCGCCAGCAGCCAAGATAGGGACAGGGTTTATCAGCCCCAGCATTTT.

This clonotype was counted many times. This CDR3 is CASSLGGGGGTQYF. DNA for the CDR3: TGTGCCAGCAGTCTTGGGGGAGGAGGGGGGACCCAGTACTTC. V is TRBV7-2 and J is TRBJ2-5, with D possibly being TRBD1 or TRBD2 (6 bases each). The CDR3 covers 14 residues. Trimming stripped 6 bases from V and 7 bases from J, with 18 bases between. Germline V gene lookup returns CDR1 SGHTA and CDR2 FQGNSA. Drawing the rest from reference TRBV7-2 and TRBJ2-5, the complete variable domain is GAGVSQSPSNKVTEKGKDVELRCDPISGHTALYWYRQSLGQGLEFLIYFQGNSAPDKSGLPSDRFSAERTGGSVSTLTIQRTQQEDSAVYLCASSLGGGGGTQYFGPGTRLLVL.

This clonotype occurred many times. The chain joins TRBV28 to TRBJ1-6, with 8 bases that match TRBD1. J lost 13 bases, V lost 5 bases, and 10 bases had no gene match. Germline CDR1 and CDR2: MDHEN and SYDVKM. This CDR3 is 14 amino acids long. For the CDR3, the DNA is TGTGCCAGCAGTATCCGACAGGGGCACTTGCCCCTCCACTTT. It codes for CASSIRQGHLPLHF.

In this sample, this clonotype turned up a few times. The V call is TRBV19, the J call TRBJ2-7; D assignment may be TRBD1 or TRBD2 (5 bases each). V was clipped by 7 bases and J by 3 bases, with 16 bases between them. This CDR3 is 14 amino acids long. The germline CDR1 and CDR2 sequences are LNHDA and SQIVND (reference sequence). The CDR3 nucleotides are TGTGCCAGTACCCCGGGATCTCAGGGCTACGAGCAGTACTTC. Translated: CASTPGSQGYEQYF. Looking up the rest from reference TRBV19 and TRBJ2-7 gives the full variable domain: DGGITQSPKYLFRKEGQNVTLSCEQNLNHDAMYWYRQDPGQGLRLIYYSQIVNDFQKGDIAEGYSVSREKKESFPLTVTSAQKNPTAFYLCASTPGSQGYEQYFGPGTRLTVT.

This clonotype was observed a few times. J is TRBJ1-2 and V is TRBV5-1, with D possibly TRBD1 on 5 matching bases. V was pared by 4 bases and J by 6 bases, with 16 bases between. Germline V gene lookup returns CDR1 SGHRS and CDR2 YFSETQ. The CDR3 runs 14 residues. The CDR3 coding sequence is TGCGCCAGCAGCACCCGAGGAGGGACCAATGGCTACACCTTC. Translation gives CASSTRGGTNGYTF. Variable domain in full (rest from reference TRBV5-1 and TRBJ1-2): KAGVTQTPRYLIKTRGQQVTLSCSPISGHRSVSWYQQTPGQGLQFLFEYFSETQRNKGNFPGRFSGRQFSNSRSEMNVSTLELGDSALYLCASSTRGGTNGYTFGSGTRLTVV.

This clonotype was detected only a few times. The chain uses TRBV6-1 and TRBJ2-2; the D gene is possibly TRBD1 (6 bases). CDR1 is MNHNS and CDR2 is SASEGT in the germline V gene. The CDR3 spans 16 residues. V was cut by 5 bases and J by 4 bases, with 17 bases left in between. The DNA of the CDR3 is TGTGCCAGCAGTCACCCTTCAGGGGCCGTCACCGGGGAGCTGTTTTTT. Protein sequence: CASSHPSGAVTGELFF.

About this clonotype: It may be a read error: a sequence one base away is much more abundant. The chain joins TRBV28 to TRBJ1-1; unclear D gene. This CDR3 region has 13 residues. Germline assignment: CDR1 MDHEN and CDR2 SYDVKM. CDR3 in DNA: TGTGCCAGCAGACAAACAACGAACACTGAAGCTCTCTTT. Encoded protein: CASRQTTNTEALF. Full variable domain (outside the CDR3, taken from reference TRBV28 and TRBJ1-1): DVKVTQSSRYLVKRTGEKVFLECVQDMDHENMFWYRQDPGLGLRLIYFSYDVKMKEKGDIPEGYSVSREKKERFSLILESASTNQTSMYLCASRQTTNTEALFGQGTRLTVV.

This clonotype was counted many times. V is TRBV20-1 and J is TRBJ1-1, with D unclear. V lost 3 bases, J lost 1 base, and 15 bases lay in between. This CDR3 spans 15 amino acids. CDR1 is DFQATT, CDR2 SNEGSKA, per germline (reference sequence). The CDR3, as DNA: TGCAGTGCTAGTGGGAGTCCTCGGGGGAACACTGAAGCTTTCTTT. Translated, it gives CSASGSPRGNTEAFF.

The rearrangement joins TRBV5-8 to TRBJ1-1, with 8 positions matching TRBD1. The germline CDR1 and CDR2 sequences are SGHTS and YDEGEE. CDR3 length equals 13 residues. V lost 6 bases, J lost 11 bases, and 12 bases stayed unmatched. The CDR3 protein is CASTIEQGVRAFF. The CDR3, as DNA: TGTGCCAGCACCATCGAACAGGGGGTAAGGGCTTTCTTT.

This clonotype appeared a few times. This chain uses TRBV20-1 with TRBJ2-1; D call uncertain. This CDR3 comprises 16 residues. The ends were cut back, 0 bases at V and 0 bases at J, with 12 bases in the middle. Germline CDR1 and CDR2: DFQATT and SNEGSKA (reference sequence). CDR3 sequence (DNA): TGCAGTGCTAGAGATCGGTTTCAGAGCTCCTACAATGAGCAGTTCTTC. Translation gives CSARDRFQSSYNEQFF.

At least ten counts were recorded for this clonotype. The chain is built from TRBV28 and TRBJ2-2; a weak D match, TRBD2 (5 bases). The germline V gene has CDR1 MDHEN and CDR2 SYDVKM. The germline V and J ends were trimmed by 2 bases and 5 bases, with 15 bases remaining between them. The CDR3 runs to 16 residues. The CDR3 nucleotides are TGTGCCAGCAGTTTACTAGCCGGTATCCTGACCGGGGAGCTGTTTTTT. Residues: CASSLLAGILTGELFF.

The chain has TRBV27 and TRBJ2-5; no firm D call. Trimming left V 8 bases short and J 1 base short, with 17 bases between. In germline, CDR1 is MNHEY, CDR2 SMNVEV (reference sequence). The CDR3 is made up of 15 amino acids. The CDR3 sequence is CASGPITALQETQYF. CDR3 coding DNA: TGTGCCAGCGGCCCCATAACAGCGCTCCAAGAGACCCAGTACTTC.

This clonotype came up many times. One end of the junction does not line up with germline, which may come from a read error. The chain combines TRBV3-1 with TRBJ1-1, with TRBD1 matching 10 bases. The CDR3 extends over 12 amino acids. CDR1 LGHDT and CDR2 YNNKEL come from the germline V gene (reference sequence). The CDR3 reads CASSQSDRGQLF. CDR3 coding DNA: TGTGCCAGCAGCCAATCCGACAGGGGGCAACTCTTT.

This clonotype was picked up many times. The chain employs TRBV6-5 and TRBJ1-2; the D gene is possibly TRBD1 (5 bases). Trimming took off 0 bases at V and 8 bases at J, with 10 bases between the two ends. The V gene's germline CDR1 is MNHEY and CDR2 SVGAGI. The CDR3 has 13 amino acids. CDR3 residues: CASSYSPGDGYTF. As DNA, the CDR3 is TGTGCCAGCAGTTACTCCCCTGGGGACGGCTACACCTTC.

Comment on this clonotype: The conserved final phenylalanine or tryptophan is absent from the CDR3, which likely points to a read error. This rearrangement joins TRBV6-6 to TRBJ1-1; the D gene is possibly TRBD1 (5 bases). Germline values: CDR1 MNHNY, CDR2 SVGAGI (reference sequence). The CDR3 has 16 residues. The CDR3 coding sequence is TGTGTCAGCAGTTACTCGGCAGGGATCGGGAACACTGAAGCTTTCCTT. Amino acids: CVSSYSAGIGNTEAFL.

The chain couples TRBV30 to TRBJ1-5, with D hard to call. CDR3 length equals 13 residues. V was pared by 1 base and J by 5 bases, with 9 bases between. Germline V gene lookup returns CDR1 GTSNPN and CDR2 SVGIG (reference sequence). CDR3 DNA sequence: TGTGCCTGGAGTGGGGGTCTCTATCAGCCCCAGCATTTT. Protein sequence: CAWSGGLYQPQHF.